This T cell receptor beta chain is drawn from a study of memory CD4+ T cells and cytomegalovirus serostatus. About the research overall: Donors were healthy Belgian adults, 9 or 10 CMV seropositive and 24 seronegative.

The CDR3 extends over 14 amino acids. V lost 3 bases, J lost 7 bases, and 13 bases lay in between. Germline CDR1 and CDR2: LGHNA and YSLEER. Single viable CD3+CD4+CD8-CD45RO+ cells were sorted as the memory CD4+ T cells. To note about this clone: The antigen is not known.

The study, taken as a whole, reports: A US-trained random forest predicted CMV serostatus with median AUC 0.91. Suggested: most of the CMV-linked TCR signature lies in CD4+ memory cells. Each of around 69 CMV-associated TCRbeta sequences occurred in one to five individuals.

Generated by immunoSEQ multiplex PCR, the TCRdb table keeps only in-frame clones and is missing some. The table has tens of thousands of clones, over 70% seen once. V and J are TRBV4-3 and TRBJ1-5; weak D call: TRBD1 (6 bases). Sequencing used memory CD4+ T cells from blood. The clonotype originates from an adult in good health and CMV-seropositive. The CDR3 DNA reads TGCGCCAGCAGCCAGACGTCACAGGGACAGCCCCAGCATTTT. Translation gives CASSQTSQGQPQHF.